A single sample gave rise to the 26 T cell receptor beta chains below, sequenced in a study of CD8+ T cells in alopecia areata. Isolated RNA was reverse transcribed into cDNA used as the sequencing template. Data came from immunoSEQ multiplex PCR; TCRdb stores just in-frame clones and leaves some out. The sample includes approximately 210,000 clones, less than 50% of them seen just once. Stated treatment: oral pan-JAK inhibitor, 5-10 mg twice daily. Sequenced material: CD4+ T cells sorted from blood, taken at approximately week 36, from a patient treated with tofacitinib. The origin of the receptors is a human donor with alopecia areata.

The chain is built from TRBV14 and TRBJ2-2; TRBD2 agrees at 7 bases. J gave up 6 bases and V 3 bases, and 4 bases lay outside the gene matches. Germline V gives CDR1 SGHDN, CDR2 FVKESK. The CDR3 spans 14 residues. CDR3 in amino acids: CASSQGRDSGELFF. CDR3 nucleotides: TGTGCCAGCAGCCAGGGGAGGGACTCCGGGGAGCTGTTTTTT.

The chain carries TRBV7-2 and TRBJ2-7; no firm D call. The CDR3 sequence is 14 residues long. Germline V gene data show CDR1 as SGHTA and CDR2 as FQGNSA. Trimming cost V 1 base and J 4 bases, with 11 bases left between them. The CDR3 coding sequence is TGTGCCAGCAGCTTAGTACTTCCTGCGTACGAGCAGTACTTC. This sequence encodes CASSLVLPAYEQYF.

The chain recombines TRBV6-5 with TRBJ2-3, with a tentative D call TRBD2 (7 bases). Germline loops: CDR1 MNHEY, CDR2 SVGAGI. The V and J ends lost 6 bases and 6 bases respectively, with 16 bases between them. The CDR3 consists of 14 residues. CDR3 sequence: CASRQDGGPDTQYF. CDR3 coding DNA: TGTGCCAGCAGACAAGACGGGGGGCCCGATACGCAGTATTTT.

For the CDR3, the DNA is TGTGCCAGCTCACCACGGTCGGGACAGGGGTCGGAGACCCAGTACTTC. This translates into CASSPRSGQGSETQYF. V usage is TRBV18 and J usage is TRBJ2-5, with 10 bases matching TRBD1. CDR3 length: 16 amino acids. V dropped 1 base and J dropped 5; count of bases not matched to a gene: 7. Looked up from germline, CDR1 is KGHSH and CDR2 is LQKENI.

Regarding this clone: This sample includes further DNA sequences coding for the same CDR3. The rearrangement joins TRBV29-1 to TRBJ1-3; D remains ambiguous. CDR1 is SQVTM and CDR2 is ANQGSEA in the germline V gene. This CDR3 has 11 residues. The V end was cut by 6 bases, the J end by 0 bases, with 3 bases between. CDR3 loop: CSVSSGNTIYF. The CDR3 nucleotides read TGCAGCGTCTCCTCTGGAAACACCATATATTTT.

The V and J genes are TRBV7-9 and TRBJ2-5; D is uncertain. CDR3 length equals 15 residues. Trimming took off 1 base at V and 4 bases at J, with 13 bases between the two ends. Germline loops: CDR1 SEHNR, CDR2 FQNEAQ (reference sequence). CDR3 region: CASSLGGNHPETQYF. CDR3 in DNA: TGTGCCAGCAGCTTAGGGGGTAACCACCCAGAGACCCAGTACTTC.

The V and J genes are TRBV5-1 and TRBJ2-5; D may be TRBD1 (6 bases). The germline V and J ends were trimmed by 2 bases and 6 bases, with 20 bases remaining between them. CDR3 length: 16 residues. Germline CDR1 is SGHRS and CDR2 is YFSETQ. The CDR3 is CASSFNGPQGRKTQYF. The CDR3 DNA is TGCGCCAGCAGCTTTAATGGCCCCCAGGGGAGAAAGACCCAGTACTTC.

Written as DNA, the CDR3 is TGCGCCAGCAGCGTGTACAATGAGCAGTTCTTC. Amino acids: CASSVYNEQFF. The V call is TRBV5-1, the J call TRBJ2-1; no firm D call. V was cut by 4 bases and J by 4 bases, with 3 bases left in between. CDR1 is SGHRS, CDR2 YFSETQ, per germline. This CDR3 contains 11 residues.

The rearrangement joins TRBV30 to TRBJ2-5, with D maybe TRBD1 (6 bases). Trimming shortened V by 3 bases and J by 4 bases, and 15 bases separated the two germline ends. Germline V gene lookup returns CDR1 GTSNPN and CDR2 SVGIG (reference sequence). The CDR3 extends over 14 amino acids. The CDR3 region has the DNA TGTGCCTGGAGAGGGGGAGATCTCGGAGAGACCCAGTACTTC. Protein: CAWRGGDLGETQYF. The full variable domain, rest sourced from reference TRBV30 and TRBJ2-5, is SQTIHQWPATLVQPVGSPLSLECTVEGTSNPNLYWYRQAAGRGLQLLFYSVGIGQISSEVPQNLSASRPQDRQFILSSKKLLLSDSGFYLCAWRGGDLGETQYFGPGTRLLVL.

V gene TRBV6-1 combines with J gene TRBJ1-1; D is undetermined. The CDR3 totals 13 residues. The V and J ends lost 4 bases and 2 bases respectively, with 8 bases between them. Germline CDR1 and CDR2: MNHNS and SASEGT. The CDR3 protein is CASSARHNTEAFF. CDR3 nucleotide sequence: TGTGCCAGCAGTGCTAGACACAACACTGAAGCTTTCTTT.

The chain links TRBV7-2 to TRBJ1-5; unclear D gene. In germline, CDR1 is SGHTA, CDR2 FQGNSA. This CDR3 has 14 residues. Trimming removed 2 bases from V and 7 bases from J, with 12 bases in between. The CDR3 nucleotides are TGTGCCAGCAGCTTATGGACTATTGGCCAGCCCCAGCATTTT. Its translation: CASSLWTIGQPQHF.

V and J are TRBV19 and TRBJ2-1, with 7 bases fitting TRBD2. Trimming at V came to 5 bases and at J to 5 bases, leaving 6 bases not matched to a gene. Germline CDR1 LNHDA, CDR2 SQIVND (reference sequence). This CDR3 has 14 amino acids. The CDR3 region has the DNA TGTGCCAGTAGTCTGGTACTAGCGAACAATGAGCAGTTCTTC. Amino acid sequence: CASSLVLANNEQFF.

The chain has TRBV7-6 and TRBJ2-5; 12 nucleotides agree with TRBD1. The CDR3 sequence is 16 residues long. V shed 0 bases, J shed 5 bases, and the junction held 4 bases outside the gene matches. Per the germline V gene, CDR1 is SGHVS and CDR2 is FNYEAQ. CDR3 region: CASSLAGTGGRETQYF. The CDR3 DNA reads TGTGCCAGCAGCTTAGCCGGGACAGGGGGCCGGGAGACCCAGTACTTC.

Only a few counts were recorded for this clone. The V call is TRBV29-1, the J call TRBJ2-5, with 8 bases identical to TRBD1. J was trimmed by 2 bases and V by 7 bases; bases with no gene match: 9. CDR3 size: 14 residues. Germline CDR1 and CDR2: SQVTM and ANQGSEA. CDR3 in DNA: TGCAGCGCCCTGCAGGGGGCGGGACAAGAGACCCAGTACTTC. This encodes CSALQGAGQETQYF.

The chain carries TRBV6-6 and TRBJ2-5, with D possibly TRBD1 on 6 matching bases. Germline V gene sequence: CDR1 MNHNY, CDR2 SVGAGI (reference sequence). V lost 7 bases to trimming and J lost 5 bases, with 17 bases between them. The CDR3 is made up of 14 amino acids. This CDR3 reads CASTNGGSLETQYF. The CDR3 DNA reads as TGTGCCAGCACCAATGGGGGCTCGCTGGAGACCCAGTACTTC.

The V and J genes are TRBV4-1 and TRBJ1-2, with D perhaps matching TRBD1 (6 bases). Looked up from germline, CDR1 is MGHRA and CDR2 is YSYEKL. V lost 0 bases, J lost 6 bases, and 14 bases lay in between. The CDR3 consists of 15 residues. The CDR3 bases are TGCGCCAGCAGCCAAGAGTTGGGGACATCGGATGGCTACACCTTC. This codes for CASSQELGTSDGYTF.

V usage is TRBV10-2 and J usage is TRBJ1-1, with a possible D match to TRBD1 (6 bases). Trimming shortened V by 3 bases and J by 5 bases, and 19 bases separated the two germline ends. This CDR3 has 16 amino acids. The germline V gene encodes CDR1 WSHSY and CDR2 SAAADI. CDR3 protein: CASSDPRGAGETEAFF. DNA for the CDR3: TGCGCCAGCAGTGATCCCAGGGGCGCAGGGGAAACTGAAGCTTTCTTT.

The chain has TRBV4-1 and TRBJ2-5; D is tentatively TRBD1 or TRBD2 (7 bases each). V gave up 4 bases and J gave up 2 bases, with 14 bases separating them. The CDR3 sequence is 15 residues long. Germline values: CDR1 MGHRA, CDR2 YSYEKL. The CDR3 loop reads CASSRSGGGQETQYF. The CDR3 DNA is TGCGCCAGCAGCCGATCAGGGGGGGGTCAAGAGACCCAGTACTTC.

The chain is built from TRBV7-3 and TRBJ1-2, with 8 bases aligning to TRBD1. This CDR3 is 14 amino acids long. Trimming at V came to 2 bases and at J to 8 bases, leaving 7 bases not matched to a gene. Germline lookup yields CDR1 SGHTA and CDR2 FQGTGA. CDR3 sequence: CASSLGDRPQGYTF. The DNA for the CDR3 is TGTGCCAGCAGCTTAGGGGACAGGCCTCAAGGCTACACCTTC.

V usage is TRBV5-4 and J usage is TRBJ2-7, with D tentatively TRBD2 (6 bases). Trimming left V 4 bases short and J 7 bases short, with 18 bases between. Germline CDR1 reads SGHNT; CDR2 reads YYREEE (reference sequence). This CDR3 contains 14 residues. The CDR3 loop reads CASSPDPLAREQYF. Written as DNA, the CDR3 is TGTGCCAGCAGCCCCGATCCGCTAGCGCGGGAGCAGTACTTC.

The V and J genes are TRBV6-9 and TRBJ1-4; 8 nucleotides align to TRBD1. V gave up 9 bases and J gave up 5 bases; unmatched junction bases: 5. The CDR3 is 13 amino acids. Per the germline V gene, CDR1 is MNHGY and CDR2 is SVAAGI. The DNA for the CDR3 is TGTGCCAGTATGGGACAGGTGAATGAAAAACTGTTTTTT. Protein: CASMGQVNEKLFF.

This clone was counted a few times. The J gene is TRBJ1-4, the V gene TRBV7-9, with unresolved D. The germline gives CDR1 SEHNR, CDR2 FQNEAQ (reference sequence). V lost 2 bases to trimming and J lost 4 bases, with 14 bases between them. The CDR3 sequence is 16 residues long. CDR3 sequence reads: CASSLFSRRHNEKLFF. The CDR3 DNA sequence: TGTGCCAGCAGCTTATTTTCCCGACGCCATAATGAAAAACTGTTTTTT.

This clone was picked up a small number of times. CDR3 loop: CSVHENRRDYGYTF. Written as DNA, the CDR3 is TGCAGCGTTCACGAAAATAGACGGGATTATGGCTACACCTTC. The chain joins TRBV29-1 to TRBJ1-2; D not resolved. V was shortened by 5 bases and J by 5 bases, with 18 bases between the two germline ends. The CDR3 loop spans 14 amino acids. Looked up from germline, CDR1 is SQVTM and CDR2 is ANQGSEA.

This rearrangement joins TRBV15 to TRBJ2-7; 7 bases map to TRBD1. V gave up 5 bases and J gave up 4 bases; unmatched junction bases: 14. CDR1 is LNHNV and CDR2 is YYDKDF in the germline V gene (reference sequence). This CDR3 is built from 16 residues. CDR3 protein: CATSVGTGTASYEQYF. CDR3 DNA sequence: TGTGCCACCAGCGTAGGGACCGGGACAGCATCTTACGAGCAGTACTTC.

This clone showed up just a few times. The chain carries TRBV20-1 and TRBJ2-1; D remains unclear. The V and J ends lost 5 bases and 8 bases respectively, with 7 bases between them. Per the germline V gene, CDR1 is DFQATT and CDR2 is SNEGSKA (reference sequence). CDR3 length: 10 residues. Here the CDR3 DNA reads TGCAGTGCTGCCCCCCATGAGCAGTTCTTC. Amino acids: CSAAPHEQFF.

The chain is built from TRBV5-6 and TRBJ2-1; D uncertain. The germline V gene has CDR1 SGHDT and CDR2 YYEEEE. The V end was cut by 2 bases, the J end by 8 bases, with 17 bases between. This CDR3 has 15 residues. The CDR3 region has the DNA TGTGCCAGCAGCTTCAGACCCTACGCGGTGGATGAGCAGTTCTTC. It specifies CASSFRPYAVDEQFF.